Sequencing of this T cell receptor beta chain was carried out in a study of OX40 agonist ivuxolimab in advanced cancers. TCRdb's table, derived via immunoSEQ multiplex PCR, lists solely in-frame clones and lacks some. The table lists some 85,000 clones, over 75% of them singletons. This receptor was taken from an adult with an advanced solid tumor such as melanoma, head and neck, liver or kidney cancer. The material sequenced was CD4+ or CD8+ T cells sorted from blood, taken in a trial of the OX40 agonist ivuxolimab.

The CDR3 protein is CASSFRGPGNEKLFF. In DNA, the CDR3 is TGTGCCAGCAGTTTCCGAGGGCCGGGTAATGAAAAACTGTTTTTT. This chain joins TRBV6-6 and TRBJ1-4, with D uncertain. V was pared by 4 bases and J by 4 bases, with 13 bases between. The CDR3 has 15 residues. The germline V gene encodes CDR1 MNHNY and CDR2 SVGAGI (reference sequence).